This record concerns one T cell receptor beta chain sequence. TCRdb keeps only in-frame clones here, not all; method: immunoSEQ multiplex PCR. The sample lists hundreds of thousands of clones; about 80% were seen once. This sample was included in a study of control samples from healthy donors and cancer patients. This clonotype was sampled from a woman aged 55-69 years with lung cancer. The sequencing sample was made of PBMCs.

The chain's CDR3 is CASSVLASTDTQYF. The CDR3, as DNA: TGCGCCAGCAGTGTTCTGGCTTCCACAGATACGCAGTATTTT. This chain joins TRBV5-1 and TRBJ2-3; D is unresolved. Germline V CDR1 and CDR2: SGHRS, YFSETQ. This CDR3 has 14 amino acids. Trimming pared 5 bases from V and 2 bases from J, leaving 12 bases between.